Following are 5 T cell receptor beta chains from one sample sequenced in a study of blood T cells in healthy people across ages. A J-beta primer mix and a sample-barcoded 5' primer were used in a second PCR of about 7 to 12 cycles. TCRdb re-derived calls from the 5' RACE reads in MiXCR, one entry per CDR3 protein. The sample contains about 1.5 million distinct CDR3 sequences, approximately 38% of which appear only once. Sequencing was done on a sample of blood. The receptors were sampled from a woman aged 18-29 years in good health.

The chain combines TRBV4-1 with TRBJ2-3, with 7 bases identical to TRBD2. CDR1 is MGHRA and CDR2 is YSYEKL in the germline V gene. The trim removed 1 base at V and 2 bases at J, leaving 3 bases unmatched. The CDR3 is 15 residues long. The CDR3 spells CASSQVGTTTDTQYF. The CDR3 DNA follows: TGCGCCAGCAGCCAAGTAGGGACTACCACAGATACGCAGTATTTT.

This chain joins TRBV20-1 and TRBJ2-3, with 7 nucleotides matching TRBD2. This CDR3 is 14 amino acids long. CDR1 DFQATT and CDR2 SNEGSKA come from the germline V gene (reference sequence). V lost 2 bases and J lost 4; bases outside the gene matches: 6. CDR3 DNA sequence: TGCAGTGCTAGACTAGCGGTTAGGCCAGATACGCAGTATTTT. This sequence encodes CSARLAVRPDTQYF.

The chain has TRBV27 and TRBJ2-5; no clear D gene. Judging by the DNA end, TRBJ2-7 fits better; the J call may be wrong. This CDR3 is 14 amino acids long. Germline V gene lookup returns CDR1 MNHEY and CDR2 SMNVEV (reference sequence). The CDR3 here is CASSLSVWAYEQYF. For the CDR3, the DNA is TGTGCCAGCAGTTTATCGGTCTGGGCCTACGAGCAGTACTTC.

The chain joins TRBV3-1 to TRBJ1-1, with D possibly being TRBD1 (6 bases). The CDR3 runs 15 residues. CDR1 LGHDT and CDR2 YNNKEL come from the germline V gene (reference sequence). V lost 4 bases and J lost 5, with 17 bases in between. The CDR3: CASSPGGGRGTEAFF. CDR3 DNA sequence: TGTGCCAGCAGCCCGGGAGGGGGGCGCGGGACTGAAGCTTTCTTT. The variable domain in full, with the rest retrieved from reference TRBV3-1 and TRBJ1-1, is DTAVSQTPKYLVTQMGNDKSIKCEQNLGHDTMYWYKQDSKKFLKIMFSYNNKELIINETVPNRFSPKSPDKAHLNLHINSLELGDSAVYFCASSPGGGRGTEAFFGQGTRLTVV.

Only a few counts were recorded for this clonotype. This chain links TRBV11-2 with TRBJ2-5; D unclear. The V end lost 0 bases, the J end lost 5 bases, and 4 bases lay between the germline ends. The CDR3 contains 12 residues. Germline-derived CDR1 and CDR2 are SGHAT and FQNNGV. CDR3 nucleotide sequence: TGTGCCAGCAGCTTAGACATGGAGACCCAGTACTTC. This translates into CASSLDMETQYF.